This TCR beta chain was identified in a study of T cells in Graves' hyperthyroidism and ophthalmopathy. Stable Graves' hyperthyroidism meant no ophthalmopathy progression within 18 months. Aged 18 to 65, the patients had hyperthyroidism that was newly diagnosed and had lasted under 2 months. Exclusion followed for patients with uncontrolled infection, other autoimmune disease, pregnancy or lactation. PBMCs were obtained from approximately 9.2 ml fresh peripheral blood. V was clipped by 2 bases and J by 0 bases, with 11 bases between them. Germline V gives CDR1 MNHNS, CDR2 SASEGT. The CDR3 runs 16 residues. Many counts were recorded for this clonotype. Amplification of TCR beta CDR3 regions was performed using RNA transcripts as template. An initial round of RT-PCR targeting the TCR CDR3 relied on the HTBI primer set. TCRdb processed the multiplex PCR reads anew with MiXCR; each CDR3 protein has one entry. The sample lists about 560,000 distinct CDR3 sequences; around 15% were seen once.

The chain joins TRBV6-1 to TRBJ1-5, with TRBD1 as a possible D gene (5 bases). The specimen was blood. The TCR was taken from a woman aged 35 to 49 with Graves' hyperthyroidism. DNA of the CDR3: TGTGCCAGCAGTGAAAACGAGGGGACTAGCAATCAGCCCCAGCATTTT. Protein: CASSENEGTSNQPQHF.